This TCR beta chain was sequenced during a study of beta chain features in type 1 diabetes. Study-level information: Examined across all samples were about 110 million sorted cells.

Isolated RNA was reverse transcribed in full, so expressed TCRB transcripts were sequenced. The assay was immunoSEQ multiplex PCR, and TCRdb's table has in-frame clones only and misses some. Of fewer than 200,000 clones in the sample, around a tenth were seen once. The CDR3 consists of 15 residues. Germline assignment: CDR1 SGHNT and CDR2 YYREEE (reference sequence). V was pared by 4 bases and J by 3 bases, with 4 bases of the junction left unmatched. This clone was recorded a few times. Its antigen is currently unknown. On average, the one heparinised blood draw given by each donor was approximately 120 mL. General study points: There were fewer insertions and more deletions at the VDJ junctions of type 1 diabetes patients. PCR might favor shorter templates, but any such skew would affect patients and controls equally. People with Type 1 diabetes carried modestly yet significantly shorter TCRB CDR3s in all four CD4+ subsets.

V gene TRBV5-4 combines with J gene TRBJ2-3; 11 nucleotides align to TRBD2. This clonotype was obtained from a man aged 25-40 years with type 1 diabetes. The sample was central memory CD4+ T cells from blood. The CDR3 loop reads CASSGTSGRTDTQYF. The CDR3 DNA reads as TGTGCCAGCAGCGGGACTAGCGGTCGAACAGATACGCAGTATTTT.